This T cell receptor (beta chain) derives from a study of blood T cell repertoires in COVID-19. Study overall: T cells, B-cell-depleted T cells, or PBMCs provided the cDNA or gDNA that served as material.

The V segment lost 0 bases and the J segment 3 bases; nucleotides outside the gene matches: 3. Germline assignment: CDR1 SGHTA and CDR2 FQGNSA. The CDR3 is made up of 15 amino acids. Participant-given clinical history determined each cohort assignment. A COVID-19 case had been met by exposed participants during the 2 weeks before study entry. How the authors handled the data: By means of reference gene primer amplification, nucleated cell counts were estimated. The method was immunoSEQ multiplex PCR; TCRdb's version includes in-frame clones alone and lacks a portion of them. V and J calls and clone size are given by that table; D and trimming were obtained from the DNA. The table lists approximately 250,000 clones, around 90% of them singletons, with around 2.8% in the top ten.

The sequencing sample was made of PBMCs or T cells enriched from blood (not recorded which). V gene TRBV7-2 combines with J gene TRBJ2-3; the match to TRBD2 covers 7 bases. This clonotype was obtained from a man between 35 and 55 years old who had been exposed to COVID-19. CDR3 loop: CASSLARGLTDTQYF. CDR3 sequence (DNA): TGTGCCAGCAGCTTAGCGCGGGGACTAACAGATACGCAGTATTTT.